The sequence of this TCR beta chain was determined in a study of early T cells in non-severe SARS-CoV-2 infection. Across the whole study: Alpha and beta chains were unpaired, from unsorted whole-blood bulk RNA. The study's findings and limits: In VDJdb matching, anti-spike CD8 responses were favored while private and CD4 specificities went missing.

The table lists this clonotype with many counts. No antigen is known for it. The TCR library protocol attached unique molecular identifiers to the individual cDNA molecules. One entry per CDR3 protein, called by TCRdb with MiXCR from the 5' RACE reads. The sample consists of approximately 83,000 distinct CDR3 sequences, about 14% of them appearing once. Germline CDR1 and CDR2: WNHNN and SYGVQD (reference sequence). Germline trimming cut 2 bases from V and 4 bases from J; bases unmatched to any gene: 9. This CDR3 region has 17 residues. Sequencing input: whole blood. The TCR originated in an adult who was a healthcare worker with PCR-confirmed SARS-CoV-2 infection or an uninfected control (not recorded which). This chain links TRBV10-1 with TRBJ2-7, with 12 bases matching TRBD2. The CDR3 sequence: CASSERPGLAGWYEQYF. In DNA, the CDR3 is TGCGCCAGCAGTGAGAGGCCCGGACTAGCGGGGTGGTACGAGCAGTACTTC.